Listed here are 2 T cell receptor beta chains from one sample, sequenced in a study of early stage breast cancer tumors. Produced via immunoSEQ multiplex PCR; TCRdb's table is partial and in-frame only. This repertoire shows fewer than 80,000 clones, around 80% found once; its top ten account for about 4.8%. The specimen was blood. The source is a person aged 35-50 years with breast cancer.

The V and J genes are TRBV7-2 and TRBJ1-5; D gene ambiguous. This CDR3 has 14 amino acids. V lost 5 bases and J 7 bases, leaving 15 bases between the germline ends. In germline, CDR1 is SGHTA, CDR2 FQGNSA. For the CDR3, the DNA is TGTGCCAGCAGCCGCGGATTAGAAGGCCAGCCCCAGCATTTT. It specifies CASSRGLEGQPQHF. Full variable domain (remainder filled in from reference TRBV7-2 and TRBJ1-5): GAGVSQSPSNKVTEKGKDVELRCDPISGHTALYWYRQSLGQGLEFLIYFQGNSAPDKSGLPSDRFSAERTGGSVSTLTIQRTQQEDSAVYLCASSRGLEGQPQHFGDGTRLSIL.

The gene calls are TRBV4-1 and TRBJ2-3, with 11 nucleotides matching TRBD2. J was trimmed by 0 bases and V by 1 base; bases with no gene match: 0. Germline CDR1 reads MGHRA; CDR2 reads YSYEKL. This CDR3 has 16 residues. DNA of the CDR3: TGCGCCAGCAGCCAAGGACTAGCGGGAAGCACAGATACGCAGTATTTT. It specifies CASSQGLAGSTDTQYF.